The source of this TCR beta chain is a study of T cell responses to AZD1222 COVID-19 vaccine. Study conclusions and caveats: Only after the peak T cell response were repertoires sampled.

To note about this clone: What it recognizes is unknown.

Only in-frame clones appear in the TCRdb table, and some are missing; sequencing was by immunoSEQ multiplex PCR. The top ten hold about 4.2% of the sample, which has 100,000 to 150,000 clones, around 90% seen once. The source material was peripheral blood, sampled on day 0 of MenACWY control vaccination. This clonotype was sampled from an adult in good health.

CDR3 nucleotides: TGTGCCAGCAGTGAAGCTAGCACCATCTATGGCTACACCTTC. It translates to CASSEASTIYGYTF. The rearrangement uses TRBV6-1 and TRBJ1-2; the D is unclear. Germline V gene lookup returns CDR1 MNHNS and CDR2 SASEGT. Trimming cost V 0 bases and J 4 bases, with 9 bases left between them. This CDR3 comprises 14 residues.